The subject of this entry is one T cell receptor beta chain. The sample is drawn from a study of blood T cell repertoires in COVID-19. At the level of the study: Italy, Spain and the United States were the sources of the convalescent and acute COVID-19 samples. The analysed material was cDNA or gDNA that came from T cells, B-cell-depleted T cells, or PBMCs.

In the authors' methods: Cell counts per sample came from amplifying reference gene primers. The protocol was immunoSEQ multiplex PCR, while the TCRdb copy is restricted to in-frame clones and leaves out a portion. V and J calls and clone size are given by that table; D and trimming were obtained from the DNA. The sample includes about 110,000 clones, approximately 70% of them seen just once. In germline, CDR1 is MNHEY, CDR2 SMNVEV (reference sequence). V was shortened by 2 bases and J by 2 bases, with 12 bases between the two germline ends. The CDR3 runs 15 residues. This clonotype was obtained from a middle-aged woman with acute or convalescent COVID-19. Specimen: peripheral blood. This sequence joins TRBV27 and TRBJ1-1; maybe TRBD1 (5 bases). CDR3 protein: CASSLQGGSNTEAFF. In nucleotides, the CDR3 is TGTGCCAGCAGTTTACAGGGAGGGTCCAACACTGAAGCTTTCTTT.